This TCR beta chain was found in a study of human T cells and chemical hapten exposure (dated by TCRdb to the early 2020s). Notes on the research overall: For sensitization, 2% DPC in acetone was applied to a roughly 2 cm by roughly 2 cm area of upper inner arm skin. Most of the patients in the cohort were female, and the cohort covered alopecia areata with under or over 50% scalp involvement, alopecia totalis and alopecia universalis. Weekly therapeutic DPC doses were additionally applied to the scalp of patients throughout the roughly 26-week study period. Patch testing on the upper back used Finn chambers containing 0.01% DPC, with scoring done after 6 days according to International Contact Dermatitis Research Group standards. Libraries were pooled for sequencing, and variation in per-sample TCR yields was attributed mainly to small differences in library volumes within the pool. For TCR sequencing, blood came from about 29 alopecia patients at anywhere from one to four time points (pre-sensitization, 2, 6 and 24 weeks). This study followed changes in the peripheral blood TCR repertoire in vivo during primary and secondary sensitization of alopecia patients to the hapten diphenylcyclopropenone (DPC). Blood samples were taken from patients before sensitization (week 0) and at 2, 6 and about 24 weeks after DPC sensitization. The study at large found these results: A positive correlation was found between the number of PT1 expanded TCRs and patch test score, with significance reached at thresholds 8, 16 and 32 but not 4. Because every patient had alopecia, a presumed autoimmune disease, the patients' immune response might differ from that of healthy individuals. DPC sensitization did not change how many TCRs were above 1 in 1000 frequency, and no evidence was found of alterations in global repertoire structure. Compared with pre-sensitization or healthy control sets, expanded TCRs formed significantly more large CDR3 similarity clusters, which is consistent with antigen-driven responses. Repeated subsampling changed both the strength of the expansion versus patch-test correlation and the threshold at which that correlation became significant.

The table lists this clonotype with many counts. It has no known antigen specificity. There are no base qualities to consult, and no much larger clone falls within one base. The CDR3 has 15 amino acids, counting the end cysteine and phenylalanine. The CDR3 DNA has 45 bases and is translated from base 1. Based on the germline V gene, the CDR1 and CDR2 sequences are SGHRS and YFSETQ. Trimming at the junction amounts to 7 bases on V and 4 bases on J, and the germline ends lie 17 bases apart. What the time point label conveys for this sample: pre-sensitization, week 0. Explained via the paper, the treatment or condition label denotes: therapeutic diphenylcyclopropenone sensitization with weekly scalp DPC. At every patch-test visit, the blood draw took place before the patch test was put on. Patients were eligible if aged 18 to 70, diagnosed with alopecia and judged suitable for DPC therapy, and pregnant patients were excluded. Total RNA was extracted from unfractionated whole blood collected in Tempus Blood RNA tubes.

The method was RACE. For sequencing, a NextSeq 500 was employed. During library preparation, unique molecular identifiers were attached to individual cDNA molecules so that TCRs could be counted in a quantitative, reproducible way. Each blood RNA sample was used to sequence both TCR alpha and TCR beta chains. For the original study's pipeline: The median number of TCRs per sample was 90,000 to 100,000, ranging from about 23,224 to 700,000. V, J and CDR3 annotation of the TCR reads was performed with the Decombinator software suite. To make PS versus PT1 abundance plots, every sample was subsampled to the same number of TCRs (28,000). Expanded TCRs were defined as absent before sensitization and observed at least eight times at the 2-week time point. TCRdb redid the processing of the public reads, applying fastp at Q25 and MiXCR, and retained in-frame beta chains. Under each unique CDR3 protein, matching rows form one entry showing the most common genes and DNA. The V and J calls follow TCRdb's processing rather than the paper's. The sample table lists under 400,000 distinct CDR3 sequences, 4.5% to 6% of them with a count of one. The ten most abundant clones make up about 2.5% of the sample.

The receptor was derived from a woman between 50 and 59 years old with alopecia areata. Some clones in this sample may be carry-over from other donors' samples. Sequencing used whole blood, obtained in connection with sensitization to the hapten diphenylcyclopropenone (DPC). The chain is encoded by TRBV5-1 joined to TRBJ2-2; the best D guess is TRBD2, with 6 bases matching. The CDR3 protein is CASAPGGSGTGELFF. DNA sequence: TGCGCCAGCGCTCCTGGAGGGTCGGGCACCGGGGAGCTGTTTTTT.